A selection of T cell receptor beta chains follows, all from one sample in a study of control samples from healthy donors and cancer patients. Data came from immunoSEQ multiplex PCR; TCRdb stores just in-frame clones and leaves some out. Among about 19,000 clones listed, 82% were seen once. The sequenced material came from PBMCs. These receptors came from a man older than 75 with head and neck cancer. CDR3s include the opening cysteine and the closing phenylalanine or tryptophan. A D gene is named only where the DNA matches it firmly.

CDR3nt: TGTGCCAGCTCCACGACAGATGGGGACACTGAAGCTTTCTTT
CDR3aa: CASSTTDGDTEAFF
j_gene: TRBJ1-1
v_gene: TRBV18
d_gene: .

CDR3nt: TGTGCCAGTAGTATAGGGGACTATGGCTACACCTTC
CDR3aa: CASSIGDYGYTF
j_gene: TRBJ1-2
v_gene: TRBV19
d_gene: .

CDR3nt: TGTGCCAGCAACCGACCCCCCGTGTATGGCTACACCTTC
CDR3aa: CASNRPPVYGYTF
j_gene: TRBJ1-2
v_gene: TRBV7-2
d_gene: .

CDR3nt: TGTGCCACCAGCGGAGGACTAGCGGGAGATGGATACGAGCAGTACTTC
CDR3aa: CATSGGLAGDGYEQYF
j_gene: TRBJ2-7
v_gene: TRBV15
d_gene: TRBD2

CDR3nt: TGTGCCAGCAGCCAACCCGGGACATCCTCCTACGAGCAGTACTTC
CDR3aa: CASSQPGTSSYEQYF
j_gene: TRBJ2-7
v_gene: TRBV3-1/TRBV3-2
d_gene: .

CDR3nt: TGTGCCAGCACCTCCTGGGGTCAAGATTCACCCCTCCACTTT
CDR3aa: CASTSWGQDSPLHF
j_gene: TRBJ1-6
v_gene: TRBV28
d_gene: .

CDR3nt: TGTGCCAGTAGTATGTGGGCAACGGGAACCAATGAGCAGTTCTTC
CDR3aa: CASSMWATGTNEQFF
j_gene: TRBJ2-1
v_gene: TRBV19
d_gene: .

CDR3nt: TGTGCCAGCAGTGAATCGGGGTCCTACGAGCAGTACTTC
CDR3aa: CASSESGSYEQYF
j_gene: TRBJ2-7
v_gene: TRBV6-1
d_gene: .

CDR3nt: TGTGCCAGCAGCCCCCGGTTCGCTGGAAACACCATATATTTT
CDR3aa: CASSPRFAGNTIYF
j_gene: TRBJ1-3
v_gene: TRBV11-2
d_gene: .

CDR3nt: TGCGCCAGCAGCTTGGAAAGTCGGGGACTAGCCGGCACCGGGGAGCTGTTTTTT
CDR3aa: CASSLESRGLAGTGELFF
j_gene: TRBJ2-2
v_gene: TRBV5-1
d_gene: TRBD2

CDR3nt: TGTGCCAGCAGCTTATCTAGCTCCTACGAGCAGTACTTC
CDR3aa: CASSLSSSYEQYF
j_gene: TRBJ2-7
v_gene: TRBV7-7
d_gene: .

CDR3nt: TGCGCCAGCAGCCAAGTCCGGGGCAATCAGCCCCAGCATTTT
CDR3aa: CASSQVRGNQPQHF
j_gene: TRBJ1-5
v_gene: TRBV4-1
d_gene: .

CDR3nt: TGCGCCAGCAGCTTCGGACTAGCGGGAGTTGGGACAGATACGCAGTATTTT
CDR3aa: CASSFGLAGVGTDTQYF
j_gene: TRBJ2-3
v_gene: TRBV5-1
d_gene: TRBD2

CDR3nt: TGCGCCAGCAGTGAGACGGTCGGGGGGGGAGGAGATACGCAGTATTTT
CDR3aa: CASSETVGGGGDTQYF
j_gene: TRBJ2-3
v_gene: TRBV10-1
d_gene: TRBD2